Listed below are T cell receptor beta chains from one sample, sequenced in a study of Ad26.COV2.S vaccination and SARS-CoV-2 variants. The assay was immunoSEQ multiplex PCR, and TCRdb's table has in-frame clones only and misses some. The sample lists about 680,000 clones; more than 80% were seen once. Specimen: peripheral blood, collected in a trial of Ad26.COV2.S vaccine versus placebo. The receptor set was obtained from a person between 18 and 59 years old who received the Ad26.COV2.S COVID-19 vaccine or a placebo. Both conserved end residues are part of each CDR3. D genes are given only for firm matches. Some rows mark clone size as missing; the rest say once, few, many or name a class of expanded clone.

clone_size	d_call	v_call	j_call	cdr3_length	cdr3_nt	cdr3_aa
-	-	TRBV5-1	TRBJ2-1	14	TGCGCCAGCAGCTCCCAGGACCCAGACAATGAGCAGTTCTTC	CASSSQDPDNEQFF
few	TRBD2	TRBV11-2	TRBJ2-7	15	TGTGCCAGCAGCCGTTCTAGCGGGAGGAGGTACGAGCAGTACTTC	CASSRSSGRRYEQYF
few	-	TRBV5-4	TRBJ2-5	14	TGTGCCAGCAGCTTCCAGGGAGTCCAAGAGACCCAGTACTTC	CASSFQGVQETQYF
-	-	TRBV5-4	TRBJ1-1	13	TGTGCCAGCAGCGTGACAGGGAACACTGAAGCTTTCTTT	CASSVTGNTEAFF
-	-	TRBV5-1	TRBJ2-7	14	TGCGCCAGCAGCTTGATGAGAGTTCCCTACGAGCAGTACTTC	CASSLMRVPYEQYF
-	-	TRBV6-5	TRBJ2-7	15	TGTGCCAGCAGTTACTCCTCGGGGGCTATCGGCGAGCAGTACTTC	CASSYSSGAIGEQYF
-	-	TRBV5-1	TRBJ1-1	14	TGCGCCAGCAGCTTGGCATTAGGGGCAGTTGAAGCTTTCTTT	CASSLALGAVEAFF
-	-	TRBV11-2	TRBJ1-6	15	TGTGCCAGCAGCTTATACGGGCAGGGTAATTCACCCCTCCACTTT	CASSLYGQGNSPLHF
-	-	TRBV7-9	TRBJ1-2	15	TGTGCCAGCAGCGGGTTCCGGACATTTAACTATGGCTACACCTTC	CASSGFRTFNYGYTF
once	-	TRBV6-1	TRBJ2-7	16	TGTGCCAGCAGTGCTCGGACTCACCAATTGTTCTACGAGCAGTACTTC	CASSARTHQLFYEQYF
-	TRBD2	TRBV3-1/TRBV3-2	TRBJ2-1	17	TGTGCCAGCAGCCAAGTAGGGGGGACTAGCGGTTACAATGAGCAGTTCTTC	CASSQVGGTSGYNEQFF
few	-	TRBV7-9	TRBJ1-2	16	TGTGCCAGCAGCTTATCGGCGGGTTTCAGGGGCCATGGCTACACCTTC	CASSLSAGFRGHGYTF
-	-	TRBV5-6	TRBJ1-4	13	TGTGCCAGCAGCCGGGGGGGCCGTGAAAAACTGTTTTTT	CASSRGGREKLFF
-	TRBD2	TRBV9	TRBJ2-1	16	TGTGCCAGCAGCCCCGGACTAGCGGGGGGCATGAATGAGCAGTTCTTC	CASSPGLAGGMNEQFF
-	-	TRBV20-1	TRBJ1-1	14	TGCAGTGCAAGTGCCGGGGGGATGAACACTGAAGCTTTCTTT	CSASAGGMNTEAFF
few	TRBD1	TRBV7-9	TRBJ1-2	17	TGTGCCAGCAGCTTAGGGGGGCAGGGGGCGCCCCACTATGGCTACACCTTC	CASSLGGQGAPHYGYTF
-	-	TRBV6-5	TRBJ2-7	14	TGTGCCAGCAGTTACCTAGGGCAGGGGTACGAGCAGTACTTC	CASSYLGQGYEQYF
once	-	TRBV11-2	TRBJ1-1	15	TGTGCCAGCAGCCACAGGGAAGGGGTTAACACTGAAGCTTTCTTT	CASSHREGVNTEAFF
once	-	TRBV9	TRBJ1-5	14	TGTGCCAGCAGCGTAGGGGGGGTCGGTCAGCCCCAGCATTTT	CASSVGGVGQPQHF
once	-	TRBV5-1	TRBJ1-2	12	TGCGCCAGCAGCAAAGATAACTATGGCTACACCTTC	CASSKDNYGYTF
-	-	TRBV29-1	TRBJ2-3	13	TGCAGCGTTGGGGGCAGGGCCACAGATACGCAGTATTTT	CSVGGRATDTQYF
-	TRBD1	TRBV19	TRBJ2-3	14	TGTGCCAGTAGTAAGACAGGGATCGCAGATACGCAGTATTTT	CASSKTGIADTQYF
-	TRBD2	TRBV3-1/TRBV3-2	TRBJ2-7	17	TGTGCCAGCAGCCAAGGGAGTAGCGGGGGCTCAACCTACGAGCAGTACTTC	CASSQGSSGGSTYEQYF
-	TRBD1	TRBV12-5	TRBJ2-1	14	TGTGCTAGTGGTGGGACAGGGGGCTACAATGAGCAGTTCTTC	CASGGTGGYNEQFF
-	-	TRBV24-1	TRBJ1-1	14	TGTGCCACCAGTGATGGGGGCGACGGGACTGAAGCTTTCTTT	CATSDGGDGTEAFF
-	-	TRBV2	TRBJ1-3	12	TGTGCCACTTGGACCCCTGGAAACACCATATATTTT	CATWTPGNTIYF
-	TRBD2	TRBV27	TRBJ2-7	19	TGTGCCAGCAGTTCTTATACCGGGACTAGCGGGGGGGCCACTCACGAGCAGTACTTC	CASSSYTGTSGGATHEQYF
-	-	TRBV5-1	TRBJ2-2	15	TGCGCCAGCAGCTTGGGCGGAGCGAACACCGGGGAGCTGTTTTTT	CASSLGGANTGELFF
-	-	TRBV19	TRBJ1-1	13	TGTGCCAGTAGACTTGGGCCTTCCGGTGAAGCTTTCTTT	CASRLGPSGEAFF
-	-	TRBV7-6	TRBJ2-1	15	TGTGCCAGCAGCTTGAACAGGAACTCTGCCAATGAGCAGTTCTTC	CASSLNRNSANEQFF
-	-	TRBV19	TRBJ2-5	13	TGTGCCAGTAAAGGAAGAGGCTTTGAGACCCAGTACTTC	CASKGRGFETQYF
-	-	TRBV19	TRBJ2-2	14	TGTGCCAGTAGTATAAAAGTAAACACCGGGGAGCTGTTTTTT	CASSIKVNTGELFF
-	-	TRBV24-1	TRBJ2-1	13	TGTGCCACCAGTGATTCGGGACCCCCCGAGCAGTTCTTC	CATSDSGPPEQFF
-	TRBD1	TRBV7-8	TRBJ2-1	16	TGTGCCAGCAGCCCTAGGGGGCTAGTCTCCTACAATGAGCAGTTCTTC	CASSPRGLVSYNEQFF
-	-	TRBV19	TRBJ2-7	10	TGTGCCCCTGCGGACTACGAGCAGTACTTC	CAPADYEQYF
-	-	TRBV5-4	TRBJ2-3	13	TGTGCCGGCCTAGAGATGGGCACAGATACGCAGTATTTT	CAGLEMGTDTQYF
once	TRBD1	TRBV5-1	TRBJ2-1	15	TGCGCCAGCAGCCCGGACAGGGGAGGTAAGAATGAGCAGTTCTTC	CASSPDRGGKNEQFF
-	TRBD1	TRBV19	TRBJ1-6	15	TGTGCCAGCACCGCCTCGACAGGGGGTAATTCACCCCTCCACTTT	CASTASTGGNSPLHF
-	TRBD1	TRBV4-3	TRBJ1-4	14	TGCGCCAGCGGTGACAGGGAAAATGCGGAAAAACTGTTTTTT	CASGDRENAEKLFF
-	TRBD1	TRBV7-9	TRBJ2-1	14	TGTGCCAGCAGCCGCCGGGACAGCTACAATGAGCAGTTCTTC	CASSRRDSYNEQFF
-	TRBD2	TRBV24-1	TRBJ2-3	15	TGTGCCACCAGTGATGAGCGGGGGGGGACAGATACGCAGTATTTT	CATSDERGGTDTQYF
-	-	TRBV15	TRBJ2-5	15	TGTGCCACCAGCAGAGACTCAGGAGTACAAGAGACCCAGTACTTC	CATSRDSGVQETQYF
-	-	TRBV6-5	TRBJ1-3	15	TGTGCCAGCAGTCCCGAATACCTCTCTGGAAACACCATATATTTT	CASSPEYLSGNTIYF